The 11 T cell receptor beta chains below were found in one sample sequenced in a study of shared clonotypes between healthy human individuals. Assay: immunoSEQ multiplex PCR; the TCRdb copy retains only in-frame clones and omits some. The sample lists about 600,000 clones; 97% were seen once. The sample comprised naive CD4+ T cells sorted from blood. Subset of the sample: CD45RA+ positively selected. These receptors came from a woman between 25 and 40 years old in good health.

The gene calls are TRBV28 and TRBJ2-5; possibly TRBD1 for D (6 bases). CDR3 length: 14 residues. Germline-derived CDR1 and CDR2 are MDHEN and SYDVKM. V gave up 1 base and J gave up 2 bases, with 8 bases separating them. The CDR3 sequence: CASSLSGQQETQYF. The CDR3 nucleotides are TGTGCCAGCAGTTTATCGGGACAACAAGAGACCCAGTACTTC.

This clone was found a few times. This same CDR3 is encoded by further DNA sequences in the sample. This chain joins TRBV7-9 and TRBJ1-5; the D is unclear. CDR1 and CDR2 from the germline V gene are SEHNR and FQNEAQ (reference sequence). V dropped 5 bases and J dropped 0 bases, with 8 bases sitting between them. CDR3 size: 14 residues. CDR3 sequence: CASSLLGSNQPQHF. The CDR3 DNA is TGTGCCAGCAGCCTACTGGGTAGCAATCAGCCCCAGCATTTT.

The chain combines TRBV19 with TRBJ2-5, with D perhaps TRBD2 (6 bases). V dropped 3 bases and J dropped 4 bases, with 18 bases sitting between them. The CDR3 loop spans 16 amino acids. Germline loops: CDR1 LNHDA, CDR2 SQIVND (reference sequence). The CDR3 is CASSIWGGTNGETQYF. As DNA, the CDR3 is TGTGCCAGTAGTATCTGGGGCGGGACCAATGGAGAGACCCAGTACTTC.

As to this clone: Other DNA sequences in this sample translate to the same CDR3. This chain joins TRBV19 and TRBJ2-1, with 8 bases aligning to TRBD2. The CDR3 is made up of 15 amino acids. V lost 3 bases and J lost 1; bases outside the gene matches: 2. Germline V gene data show CDR1 as LNHDA and CDR2 as SQIVND (reference sequence). The CDR3 coding sequence is TGTGCCAGTAGTATTAGCGGGATTTCCTACAATGAGCAGTTCTTC. Its protein product is CASSISGISYNEQFF. Full variable domain (rest looked up from reference TRBV19 and TRBJ2-1): DGGITQSPKYLFRKEGQNVTLSCEQNLNHDAMYWYRQDPGQGLRLIYYSQIVNDFQKGDIAEGYSVSREKKESFPLTVTSAQKNPTAFYLCASSISGISYNEQFFGPGTRLTVL.

The J gene is TRBJ1-1, the V gene TRBV5-4; perhaps TRBD1 as D (6 bases). The CDR3 runs 14 residues. Germline V gene lookup returns CDR1 SGHNT and CDR2 YYREEE (reference sequence). The ends were cut back, 2 bases at V and 2 bases at J, with 10 bases in the middle. The CDR3: CASSFGQYNTEAFF. The CDR3, as DNA: TGTGCCAGCAGCTTTGGACAGTATAACACTGAAGCTTTCTTT.

Here the CDR3 reads CASSLGGETNEKLFF. The CDR3 DNA follows: TGTGCCAGCAGCTTAGGAGGGGAAACTAATGAAAAACTGTTTTTT. The rearrangement joins TRBV13 to TRBJ1-4; D may be TRBD1 (5 bases). Germline assignment: CDR1 PRHDT and CDR2 FYEKMQ (reference sequence). This CDR3 is built from 15 residues. V was shortened by 0 bases and J by 1 base, with 6 bases between the two germline ends. Supplemented by reference TRBV13 and TRBJ1-4, the full variable domain reads AAGVIQSPRHLIKEKRETATLKCYPIPRHDTVYWYQQGPGQDPQFLISFYEKMQSDKGSIPDRFSAQQFSDYHSELNMSSLELGDSALYFCASSLGGETNEKLFFGSGTQLSVL.

The V gene is TRBV6-1, the J gene TRBJ1-3; 7 nucleotides match TRBD1. CDR1 and CDR2 (germline): MNHNS, SASEGT. V lost 3 bases to trimming and J lost 1 base; unmatched junction nucleotides: 12. This CDR3 comprises 18 residues. CDR3 in DNA: TGTGCCAGCAGTGACAGAGGGGTAAGGGGGCTATCTGGAAACACCATATATTTT. It specifies CASSDRGVRGLSGNTIYF.

The chain employs TRBV5-1 and TRBJ1-1; TRBD1 aligns across 8 bases. The germline V gene has CDR1 SGHRS and CDR2 YFSETQ. V shed 4 bases and J 0 bases; nucleotides not matched to a gene: 8. This CDR3 region has 16 residues. The CDR3 DNA reads as TGCGCCAGCAGCCTGTCGACAGGGGAGGTGAACACTGAAGCTTTCTTT. This translates into CASSLSTGEVNTEAFF.

The V call is TRBV6-5, the J call TRBJ1-3; unclear D gene. The CDR3 runs 15 residues. V lost 2 bases to trimming and J lost 0 bases, with 8 bases between them. Looked up from germline, CDR1 is MNHEY and CDR2 is SVGAGI. The CDR3 coding sequence is TGTGCCAGCAGTTACATGGGGAACTCTGGAAACACCATATATTTT. Translated: CASSYMGNSGNTIYF.

The chain recombines TRBV19 with TRBJ1-2; 9 bases fit TRBD1. V dropped 10 bases and J dropped 1; count of bases not matched to a gene: 7. The CDR3 has 14 amino acids. Germline CDR1 reads LNHDA; CDR2 reads SQIVND (reference sequence). As DNA, the CDR3 is TGTGCCACCTCGTTGACAGGGGGTAACTATGGCTACACCTTC. Translation gives CATSLTGGNYGYTF.

The V call is TRBV11-1, the J call TRBJ2-2; 8 bases agree with TRBD2. The CDR3 sequence is 16 residues long. V lost 1 base and J lost 5; bases outside the gene matches: 6. Germline V lookup: CDR1 SGHAT, CDR2 FQDESV (reference sequence). Here the CDR3 reads CASSLEGLVFTGELFF. The CDR3 DNA follows: TGTGCCAGCAGCTTAGAGGGACTAGTATTTACCGGGGAGCTGTTTTTT.